The present T cell receptor (beta chain) was sequenced within a study of cytomegalovirus exposure and HLA in healthy donors. Germline V gene sequence: CDR1 SGHDT, CDR2 YYEEEE. The CDR3 sequence is 15 residues long. The V segment lost 4 bases and the J segment 5 bases; nucleotides outside the gene matches: 5. The PCR ran on 60 Vbeta and 13 Jbeta primers. TCRdb's table, derived via immunoSEQ multiplex PCR, lists solely in-frame clones and lacks some. The sample holds more than 100,000 clones, roughly three quarters seen once. Study-wide results and limits: Analysis performed later showed TCR beta chains linked to HLA being more clonally expanded than equally common others. Available immune exposure information was restricted to CMV serostatus only. The authors assumed roughly uniform sequencing depth across donors for presence/absence analyses.

A remark on this clone: Its cognate antigen is unknown.

Regarding donors, all were healthy bone marrow donors. Sequenced input: PBMCs. The sequence came from a male donor in good health and CMV-seronegative. V is TRBV5-6 and J is TRBJ2-2; 10 nucleotides agree with TRBD2. As DNA, the CDR3 is TGTGCCAGCAGCCCCAGAGCGGGGGGGACCGGGGAGCTGTTTTTT. Protein product: CASSPRAGGTGELFF.